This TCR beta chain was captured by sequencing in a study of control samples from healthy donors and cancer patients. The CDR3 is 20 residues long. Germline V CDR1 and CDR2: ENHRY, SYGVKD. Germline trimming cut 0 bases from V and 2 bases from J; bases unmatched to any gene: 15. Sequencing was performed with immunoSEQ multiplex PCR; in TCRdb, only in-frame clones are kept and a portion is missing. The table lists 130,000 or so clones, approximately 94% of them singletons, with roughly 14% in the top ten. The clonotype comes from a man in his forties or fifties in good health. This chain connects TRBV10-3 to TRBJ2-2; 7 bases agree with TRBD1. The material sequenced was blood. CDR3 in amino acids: CAISESTRTGVSLNTGELFF. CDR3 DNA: TGTGCCATCAGTGAGTCGACCCGGACAGGCGTGTCGTTAAACACCGGGGAGCTGTTTTTT.